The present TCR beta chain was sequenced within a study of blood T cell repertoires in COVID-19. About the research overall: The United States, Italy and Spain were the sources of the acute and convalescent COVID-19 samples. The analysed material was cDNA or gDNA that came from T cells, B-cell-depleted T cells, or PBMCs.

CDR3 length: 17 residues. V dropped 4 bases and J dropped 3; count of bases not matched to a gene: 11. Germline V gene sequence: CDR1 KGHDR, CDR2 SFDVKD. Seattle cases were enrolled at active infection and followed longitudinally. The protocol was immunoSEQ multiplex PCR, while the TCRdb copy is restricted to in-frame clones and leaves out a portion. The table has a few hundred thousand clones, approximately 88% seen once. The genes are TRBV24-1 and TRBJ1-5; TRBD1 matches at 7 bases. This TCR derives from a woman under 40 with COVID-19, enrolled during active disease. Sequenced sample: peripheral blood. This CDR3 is CATSDGSGTDHNQPQHF. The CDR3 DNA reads TGTGCCACCAGTGACGGCAGTGGGACAGACCACAATCAGCCCCAGCATTTT.